This T cell receptor beta chain was recovered during a study of cytomegalovirus exposure and HLA in healthy donors. The CDR3 is 13 amino acids. V was shortened by 0 bases and J by 5 bases, with 7 bases between the two germline ends. Germline V lookup: CDR1 LGHNA, CDR2 YNFKEQ. The PCR employed 60 Vbeta primers together with 13 Jbeta primers. Assay: immunoSEQ multiplex PCR; the TCRdb copy retains only in-frame clones and omits some. Of some 140,000 clones in the sample, approximately 60% were seen once. A few counts support this clone. Its antigen remains unidentified. Overall study results and limits: Prior analysis indicated that the majority of TCR beta V segments exhibited productivity approximately 87% or approximately 30% of the time. Most TCR sequences proved rare, with some public TCRs found in many donors.

The V gene is TRBV4-2, the J gene TRBJ1-2; D remains ambiguous. The sequence was collected from a woman aged 40 to 50 in good health and CMV-seronegative. Sequences were obtained from PBMCs. The CDR3 DNA reads TGTGCCAGCAGCCAAGAATCGTTATATGGCTACACCTTC. It is translated as CASSQESLYGYTF.